The entry below describes one T cell receptor (beta chain). The sample originates from a study of shared clonotypes between healthy human individuals. Only in-frame clones appear in the TCRdb table, and some are missing; sequencing was by immunoSEQ multiplex PCR. The sample has roughly 2,500,000 clones; approximately 93% are singletons. Trimming shortened V by 3 bases and J by 0 bases, and 8 bases separated the two germline ends. This CDR3 spans 14 amino acids. Germline V gene lookup returns CDR1 SGHVS and CDR2 FQNEAQ. The rearrangement uses TRBV7-8 and TRBJ1-1; D is ambiguous. The sample comprised naive CD4+ T cells from PBMCs. Noted subset: CD45RA+ positively selected. The sequence was obtained from a man younger than 30 in good health. Some clones in this sample may be carry-over from other donors' samples. The CDR3 sequence: CASSFPDLNTEAFF. The CDR3 nucleotides read TGTGCCAGCAGCTTTCCAGATTTGAACACTGAAGCTTTCTTT.